This T cell receptor beta chain was recorded in a study of identifying expanded T cells in peripheral blood (dated by TCRdb to the late 2010s). With respect to the entire study: Technical replicates were generated by sequencing separate aliquots of the same genomic DNA pool, and four replicates were compared pairwise. Overall results and qualifications from the work: About 1.3 differentially abundant clones were flagged by the binomial model between technical replicates, whereas about 16 and 20 were flagged over approximately two weeks and four weeks, respectively. In all healthy donors, the variance in clone template counts between samples taken around two weeks apart rose significantly as total template count increased. Across all healthy-donor time intervals, the beta-binomial model significantly cut both the number of clones called differentially abundant and the false-positive rate. The authors expected that biological variance in healthy repertoires might rise further over much longer intervals, such as months to years.

During the collection period, no immune events, such as infections, were documented for the healthy donors. Blood repertoires from healthy donors were used as a training cohort for calibrating time-dependent variance in a beta-binomial model of differential abundance of T-cell clones. There were some ten healthy donors in the training cohort, of whom 3 were female and 7 were male. An age range of roughly 25 to 65 years, with an average of roughly 40 years, was recorded for the donors. Whole blood from each healthy donor was obtained from a commercial supplier and was collected at three time points roughly two weeks apart. For immunosequencing, genomic DNA was extracted from unsorted whole blood. As encoded in the germline V gene (reference sequence), CDR1 is GTSNPN while CDR2 is SVGIG. V is shortened by 4 bases, J by 4 bases, and the region joining them spans 16 bases. From its cysteine to its phenylalanine, the CDR3 spans 15 amino acids. Of all the DNA, just the CDR3 is kept, 45 bases in frame from base 1.

With respect to this clone: Its antigen specificity is not known. No base-level quality is on record; no much larger clone is a single base apart.

The immunoSEQ Assay, which uses bias-controlled multiplex PCR amplification of genomic DNA, was used to profile TCRbeta CDR3 regions. In the paper's pipeline: To quantify the absolute abundance of each unique TCRbeta CDR3 region, the sequences were collapsed and filtered. Differential abundance was assessed using a binomial (Fisher-equivalent) model and a beta-binomial model in which time-dependent variance fitted from healthy donors was added. Clones with fewer than 5 combined templates were removed, and differential abundance was called for clones with a Benjamini-Hochberg FDR below 0.01. Beta-binomial variance was modeled as a function of total template count across the two samples using the form v = (b*log(k)+a)^2. What TCRdb holds here is the immuneACCESS table cut down to in-frame rearrangements. Part of the clones is not present; checked against another copy, under half of the missing clones reflect an unresolved V gene, and the others are unexplained. The V and J calls and the clone size are those of that table, but D and trimming were determined from the DNA. The sample has 84,000 or so clones on record, about 89% of them singletons. The ten largest make up around 2.7% of the sample.

The receptor was derived from a person aged 18 to 70 in good health. The chain is encoded by TRBV30 joined to TRBJ2-2; the D region may be TRBD1 or TRBD2, each matching 6 bases equally. The sequenced sample consisted of blood. The DNA sequence follows: TGTGCCTGGATGGAGGGGACACGGCCCACCGGGGAGCTGTTTTTT. Its protein is CAWMEGTRPTGELFF.